The rows below give T cell receptor beta chains drawn from one sample of a study of shared clonotypes between healthy human individuals. Clones were sequenced by immunoSEQ multiplex PCR, and TCRdb holds only the in-frame ones, with some missing. The data contain more than 500,000 clones, approximately 95% of them seen just once; the ten biggest clones take up about 0.06%. The sequencing input was naive CD4+ T cells sorted from blood. These receptors originate from a young woman in good health. Each CDR3 is given with its conserved first and last residue. Fields, in order: CDR3 protein, CDR3 length, V gene.

cdr3_aa: CASSHGTGTNPYEQYF; cdr3_length: 16; v_call: TRBV4-2
cdr3_aa: CSVAGITEAFF; cdr3_length: 11; v_call: TRBV29-1
cdr3_aa: CAWSVLGGSNQPQHF; cdr3_length: 15; v_call: TRBV30
cdr3_aa: CASGAEDSRREEYF; cdr3_length: 14; v_call: TRBV28
cdr3_aa: CASSRLGPLGAGELFF; cdr3_length: 16; v_call: TRBV27
cdr3_aa: CASSPMFYLGQEFDYGYTF; cdr3_length: 19; v_call: TRBV28
cdr3_aa: CASSSSRGTGETQYF; cdr3_length: 15; v_call: TRBV7-9
cdr3_aa: CAIGTGGTSSYNEQFF; cdr3_length: 16; v_call: TRBV10-3
cdr3_aa: CATILVGSTEAFF; cdr3_length: 13; v_call: TRBV28
cdr3_aa: CASSAGQGKTGNTIYF; cdr3_length: 16; v_call: TRBV6-6